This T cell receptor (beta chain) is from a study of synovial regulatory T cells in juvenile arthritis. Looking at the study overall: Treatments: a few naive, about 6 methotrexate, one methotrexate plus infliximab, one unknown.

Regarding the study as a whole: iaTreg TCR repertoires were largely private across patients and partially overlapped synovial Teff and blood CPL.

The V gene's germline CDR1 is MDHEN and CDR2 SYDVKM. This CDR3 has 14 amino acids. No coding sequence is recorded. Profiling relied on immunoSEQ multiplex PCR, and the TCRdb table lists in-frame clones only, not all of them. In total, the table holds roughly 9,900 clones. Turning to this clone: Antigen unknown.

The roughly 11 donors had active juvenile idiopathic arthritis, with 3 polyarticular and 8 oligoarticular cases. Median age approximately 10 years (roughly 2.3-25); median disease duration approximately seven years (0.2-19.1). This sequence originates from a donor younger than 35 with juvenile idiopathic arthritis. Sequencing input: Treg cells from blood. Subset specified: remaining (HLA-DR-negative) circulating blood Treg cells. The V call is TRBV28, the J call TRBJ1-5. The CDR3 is CASSFPLGMQPQHF.